This T cell receptor beta chain appears in the sequencing data of a study of OX40 agonist ivuxolimab in advanced cancers. The CDR3 runs 15 residues. J gave up 1 base and V 5 bases, and 7 bases lay outside the gene matches. Germline loops: CDR1 SGHTA, CDR2 FQGNSA. Some clones are missing from TCRdb's copy, which holds only in-frame ones; the method was immunoSEQ multiplex PCR. The table lists 65,000 to 95,000 clones, around 88% of them singletons. The chain recombines TRBV7-2 with TRBJ2-7, with 8 bases identical to TRBD2. This sequence originates from an adult with an advanced solid tumor such as melanoma, head and neck, liver or kidney cancer. The material was CD4+ or CD8+ T cells sorted from blood, obtained in a trial of the OX40 agonist ivuxolimab. The CDR3 sequence is CASSASGLSSYEQYF. In nucleotides, the CDR3 is TGTGCCAGCAGCGCTAGCGGGCTTTCTTCCTACGAGCAGTACTTC.